The clone carrying this T cell receptor (beta chain) was counted between two and nine times. TCRdb analysed the RACE reads with MiXCR anew, one entry per CDR3 protein. The sample has under 400,000 distinct CDR3 sequences; 5.1% are singletons. The sample originates from a study of human T cells and chemical hapten exposure. Study summary: Diphenylcyclopropenone doses were given weekly to the scalps of patients across the roughly 24-week study. Largely, small differences in pooled library volume made per-sample TCR yields vary.

Looked up from germline, CDR1 is LNHDA and CDR2 is SQIVND (reference sequence). The trim removed 6 bases at V and 5 bases at J, leaving 7 bases unmatched. This CDR3 spans 14 amino acids. The time point was: pre-sensitization, week 0. Treatment defined: therapeutic diphenylcyclopropenone sensitization with weekly scalp DPC. The receptor's source is a woman aged 50 to 65 with alopecia areata. Some clones in this sample may be carry-over from other donors' samples. The specimen was whole blood, collected in connection with sensitization to the hapten diphenylcyclopropenone (DPC). V usage is TRBV19 and J usage is TRBJ2-7, with 10 bases identical to TRBD1. The CDR3 region has the DNA TGTGCCAGTAGGATGACAGGGGGCCTCGACGAGCAGTACTTC. The encoded protein is CASRMTGGLDEQYF.